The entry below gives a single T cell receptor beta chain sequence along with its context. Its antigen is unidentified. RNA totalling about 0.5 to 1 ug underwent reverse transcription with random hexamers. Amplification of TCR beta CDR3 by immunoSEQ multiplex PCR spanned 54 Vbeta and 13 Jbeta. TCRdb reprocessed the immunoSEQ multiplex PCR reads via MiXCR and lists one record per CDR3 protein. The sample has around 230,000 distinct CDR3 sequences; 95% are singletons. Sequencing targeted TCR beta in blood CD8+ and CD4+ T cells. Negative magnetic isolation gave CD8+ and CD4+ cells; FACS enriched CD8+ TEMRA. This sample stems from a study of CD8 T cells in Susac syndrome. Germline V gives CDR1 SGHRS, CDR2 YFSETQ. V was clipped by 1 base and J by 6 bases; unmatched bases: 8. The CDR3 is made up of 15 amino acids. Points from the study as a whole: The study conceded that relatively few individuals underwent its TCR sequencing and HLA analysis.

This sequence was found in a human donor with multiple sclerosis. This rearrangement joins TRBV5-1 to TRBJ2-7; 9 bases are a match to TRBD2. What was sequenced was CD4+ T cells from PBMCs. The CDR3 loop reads CASSLRSAGGGEQYF. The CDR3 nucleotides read TGCGCCAGCAGCTTGCGATCAGCGGGAGGTGGCGAGCAGTACTTC.